This TCR beta chain comes out of a study of T cells in Graves' hyperthyroidism and ophthalmopathy. This clonotype appeared a few times. Its antigen is not known. Study-level findings and limits: Prediction of ophthalmopathy progression came a median roughly 6.7 months pre-onset. Among thyroid clonotypes expanded above 0.001, most also appeared in blood.

Patients with uncontrolled infections, other autoimmune diseases, pregnancy or lactation were excluded. Diagnoses used clinical symptoms, serum thyroxine and TRAb, thyroid ultrasound and orbital computed tomography. The source material, RNA transcripts, was used to amplify TCR beta CDR3 regions. With the HTBI primer set, the TCR CDR3 went through a first round of RT-PCR. Each CDR3 protein is one row after TCRdb ran MiXCR on the multiplex PCR reads. The repertoire holds over 500,000 distinct CDR3 sequences, around 50% seen once, with about 40% in the top ten. CDR1 LGHDT and CDR2 YNNKEL come from the germline V gene (reference sequence). CDR3 length: 15 amino acids. Trimming removed 6 bases at V and 2 bases at J, with 16 bases between.

This chain connects TRBV3-1 to TRBJ1-2; the D gene is possibly TRBD1 (6 bases). The TCR originated in an adult woman with Graves' disease, either hyperthyroidism or ophthalmopathy (not recorded which). Sequenced material: peripheral blood or thyroid tissue (not recorded which). The CDR3 region has the DNA TGTGCCAGCAGTTACCGCCGGGACACCAACTATGGCTACACCTTC. This codes for CASSYRRDTNYGYTF.